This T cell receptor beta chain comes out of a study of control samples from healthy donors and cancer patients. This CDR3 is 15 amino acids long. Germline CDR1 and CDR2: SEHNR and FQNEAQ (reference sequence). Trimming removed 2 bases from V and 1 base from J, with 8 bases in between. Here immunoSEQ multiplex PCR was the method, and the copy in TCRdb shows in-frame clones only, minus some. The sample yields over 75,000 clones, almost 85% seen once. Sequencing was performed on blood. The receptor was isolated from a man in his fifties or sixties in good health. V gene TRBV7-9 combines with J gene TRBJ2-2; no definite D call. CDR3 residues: CASSLWRWNTGELFF. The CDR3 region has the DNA TGTGCCAGCAGCTTATGGCGCTGGAACACCGGGGAGCTGTTTTTT.